Shown below are 26 T cell receptor beta chains from a single sample sequenced in a study of T-cell memory formation after mild COVID-19. TCRdb itself ran the 5' RACE reads through MiXCR, one entry per CDR3 protein. This sample carries 250,000 to 350,000 distinct CDR3 sequences, approximately 15% of them seen once, and the ten largest clones take around 23%. Specimen: PBMCs or a T cell subset sorted from them (not recorded which). These receptors all stem from a young man who had mild COVID-19 (a few samples of this study predate the infection). Cell type and time point are not known.

A few counts support this clonotype. The chain links TRBV27 to TRBJ1-5; D uncertain. There are 12 residues in the CDR3. Trimming took 4 bases from V and 6 from J, leaving 7 bases between them. Germline assignment: CDR1 MNHEY and CDR2 SMNVEV (reference sequence). The CDR3 DNA reads as TGTGCCAGCAGTTCAAGTAGTCAGCCCCAGCATTTT. It encodes CASSSSSQPQHF.

This clonotype has just a few counts. The genes are TRBV4-1 and TRBJ1-5, with TRBD1 matching 7 bases. This CDR3 contains 18 residues. The germline V gene encodes CDR1 MGHRA and CDR2 YSYEKL. V shed 0 bases, J shed 5 bases, and the junction held 13 bases outside the gene matches. The CDR3 region is CASSQDWTQTGIYQPQHF. DNA of the CDR3: TGCGCCAGCAGCCAAGATTGGACGCAGACAGGGATCTATCAGCCCCAGCATTTT.

This clonotype was detected ten times or more. The chain recombines TRBV28 with TRBJ2-5; unclear D gene. CDR1 is MDHEN and CDR2 is SYDVKM in the germline V gene. This CDR3 spans 13 amino acids. The germline V and J ends were trimmed by 8 bases and 4 bases, with 14 bases remaining between them. CDR3 sequence reads: CASGSGALETQYF. The CDR3 bases are TGTGCCAGCGGATCTGGCGCCTTAGAGACCCAGTACTTC.

The genes are TRBV6-5 and TRBJ2-1; D not certain. The germline V gene has CDR1 MNHEY and CDR2 SVGAGI. With 3 bases removed from V and 2 bases from J, the gap between germline ends came to 11 bases. The CDR3 has 15 amino acids. In DNA, the CDR3 is TGTGCCAGCAGTTATGCCAGGCATCCCTACAATGAGCAGTTCTTC. Protein: CASSYARHPYNEQFF.

This clonotype showed up just a few times. The V and J genes are TRBV9 and TRBJ2-1, with TRBD1 matching over 7 bases. Per germline, CDR1 SGDLS and CDR2 YYNGEE. The V and J ends lost 4 bases and 2 bases, in that order; junction bases with no gene match: 6. This CDR3 region has 15 residues. CDR3 sequence: CASSSQGVPYNEQFF. The CDR3 coding sequence is TGTGCCAGCAGCTCCCAGGGGGTCCCCTACAATGAGCAGTTCTTC.

V is TRBV5-4 and J is TRBJ1-3; TRBD1 is a possible D gene (5 bases). Germline values: CDR1 SGHNT, CDR2 YYREEE (reference sequence). The ends were cut back, 4 bases at V and 0 bases at J, with 11 bases in the middle. The CDR3 runs to 15 residues. The CDR3 bases are TGTGCCAGCAGCCTGAGTGGGGGCTCTGGAAACACCATATATTTT. Translation gives CASSLSGGSGNTIYF.

In its sample, this clonotype was seen many times. The genes are TRBV13 and TRBJ1-2; D call uncertain. This CDR3 has 18 amino acids. Per the germline V gene, CDR1 is PRHDT and CDR2 is FYEKMQ (reference sequence). Deletions cut 5 bases from V and 2 bases from J, with 24 bases between. Here the CDR3 DNA reads TGTGCCAGCAGCCTACTATCGGCGGGCCGCACTTTCAACTATGGCTACACCTTC. Amino acid sequence: CASSLLSAGRTFNYGYTF.

The sample holds many counts of this clonotype. V is TRBV4-2 and J is TRBJ2-5; 10 bases agree with TRBD2. Germline V gene sequence: CDR1 LGHNA, CDR2 YNFKEQ. The V segment lost 1 base and the J segment 4 bases; nucleotides outside the gene matches: 6. The CDR3 contains 16 residues. The CDR3 region has the DNA TGTGCCAGCAGCCAAGTGAGCGGGGGGGCGTCAGAGACCCAGTACTTC. Translated: CASSQVSGGASETQYF.

The rearrangement joins TRBV4-1 to TRBJ2-5; a weak D match, TRBD2 (6 bases). Germline CDR1 is MGHRA and CDR2 is YSYEKL. The CDR3 spans 14 residues. Trimming cost V 1 base and J 9 bases, with 15 bases left between them. The CDR3 DNA is TGCGCCAGCAGCCAAGGGTGGGACCCGGGGGCCCAGTACTTC. Its translation is CASSQGWDPGAQYF.

This clonotype has a count of ten or more. The chain recombines TRBV6-2 or TRBV6-3 with TRBJ2-1; tentatively, D is TRBD1 or TRBD2 (5 bases each). Germline V lookup: CDR1 MNHEY, CDR2 SVGEGT. V was pared by 1 base and J by 2 bases, with 9 bases between. The CDR3 totals 15 residues. The CDR3 here is CASSYLGTPYNEQFF. The CDR3 nucleotides read TGTGCCAGCAGTTACTTAGGGACCCCCTACAATGAGCAGTTCTTC.

In its sample, this clonotype was seen a few times. This chain joins TRBV12-3 or TRBV12-4 and TRBJ1-2, with D maybe TRBD1 (5 bases). This CDR3 comprises 14 residues. The V end was cut by 4 bases, the J end by 0 bases, with 9 bases between. The CDR3 reads CASSSGGTNYGYTF. DNA of the CDR3: TGTGCCAGCAGTTCCGGGGGTACTAACTATGGCTACACCTTC.

This sequence joins TRBV3-1 and TRBJ2-7; D gene ambiguous. This CDR3 spans 12 amino acids. Trimming shortened V by 0 bases and J by 12 bases, and 12 bases separated the two germline ends. The germline V gene encodes CDR1 LGHDT and CDR2 YNNKEL (reference sequence). The CDR3 sequence: CASSQDVGKMYV. The CDR3 DNA reads TGTGCCAGCAGCCAAGATGTAGGGAAAATGTACGTC.

This clonotype was seen at least ten times. The CDR3 loop is CASSQLAGAYNEQFF. The CDR3 DNA reads TGTGCCAGCAGCCAGCTAGCGGGGGCCTACAATGAGCAGTTCTTC. This chain joins TRBV7-2 and TRBJ2-1; the match to TRBD2 covers 10 bases. With V trimmed by 5 bases and J by 2 bases, 3 bases remained unmatched. This CDR3 comprises 15 residues. The germline V gene encodes CDR1 SGHTA and CDR2 FQGNSA.

V and J are TRBV6-2 or TRBV6-3 and TRBJ2-3; D unresolved. Trimming took off 1 base at V and 8 bases at J, with 13 bases between the two ends. The CDR3 has 14 amino acids. Germline V lookup: CDR1 MNHEY, CDR2 SVGEGT. CDR3 DNA: TGTGCCAGCAGTTACTTCACTCCGGTGGGTACGCAGTATTTT. Translated: CASSYFTPVGTQYF.

This clonotype was picked up a small number of times. The CDR3, as DNA: TGCAGCGTTTTTTATCTAGATACGCAGTATTTT. It yields the protein CSVFYLDTQYF. The chain uses TRBV29-1 and TRBJ2-3; the D is unclear. Trimming pared 5 bases from V and 5 bases from J, leaving 8 bases between. CDR1 and CDR2 from the germline V gene are SQVTM and ANQGSEA. CDR3 length: 11 residues.

Only a few counts were recorded for this clonotype. V and J are TRBV4-1 and TRBJ1-4; D ambiguous. The CDR3 runs to 14 residues. V lost 4 bases and J 4 bases, leaving 10 bases between the germline ends. Per the germline V gene, CDR1 is MGHRA and CDR2 is YSYEKL. CDR3 sequence (DNA): TGCGCCAGCAGCCCCCAGATGCTTAATGAAAAACTGTTTTTT. As protein: CASSPQMLNEKLFF.

This clonotype was counted between two and nine times. The V and J genes are TRBV20-1 and TRBJ1-2; 8 positions agree with TRBD1. The germline gives CDR1 DFQATT, CDR2 SNEGSKA (reference sequence). The CDR3 runs 13 residues. Losses at the gene ends were 6 bases for V and 4 bases for J; bases not matched to a gene: 7. The CDR3 protein is CSAHDRGTYGYTF. The CDR3 nucleotides read TGCAGTGCCCACGACAGGGGAACCTATGGCTACACCTTC.

In this sample, this clonotype turned up a few times. This chain joins TRBV4-2 and TRBJ2-3; the D gene is possibly TRBD2 (5 bases). There are 16 residues in the CDR3. CDR1 LGHNA and CDR2 YNFKEQ come from the germline V gene. V gave up 4 bases and J gave up 6 bases, with 20 bases separating them. This chain's CDR3 is CASSPFRDGYSDTQYF. Written as DNA, the CDR3 is TGTGCCAGCAGCCCCTTCCGGGATGGATATTCGGATACGCAGTATTTT.

There are a few counts of this clonotype. The chain combines TRBV24-1 with TRBJ2-3; 10 bases map to TRBD2. From germline, CDR1 is KGHDR and CDR2 SFDVKD. The V gene end was trimmed by 4 bases and the J gene end by 4 bases; junction bases not matched to a gene: 7. There are 16 residues in the CDR3. The CDR3, as DNA: TGTGCCACCAGTGACCCTAGCGGGGGTACCCCAGATACGCAGTATTTT. Protein sequence: CATSDPSGGTPDTQYF.

This clonotype was seen only a few times. The V gene is TRBV6-2 or TRBV6-3, the J gene TRBJ2-7, with no clear D. The ends were cut back, 5 bases at V and 4 bases at J, with 12 bases in the middle. CDR1 is MNHEY and CDR2 is SVGEGT in the germline V gene. There are 13 residues in the CDR3. The CDR3, as DNA: TGTGCCAGCAGTCGAGAAGCCCGTTACGAGCAGTACTTC. It codes for CASSREARYEQYF.

The chain is built from TRBV11-2 and TRBJ2-1; D possibly corresponds to TRBD2 (6 bases). Germline values: CDR1 SGHAT, CDR2 FQNNGV. Deletions cut 1 base from V and 4 bases from J, with 20 bases between. The CDR3 covers 18 residues. CDR3 loop: CASSLGLGVEWAYNEQFF. The DNA of the CDR3 is TGTGCCAGCAGCTTAGGACTAGGCGTTGAGTGGGCGTACAATGAGCAGTTCTTC.

The rearrangement uses TRBV20-1 and TRBJ2-1; 13 bases line up with TRBD2. Germline V CDR1 and CDR2: DFQATT, SNEGSKA (reference sequence). The CDR3 covers 15 residues. As DNA, the CDR3 is TGCAGACCACCTTGGGGACTAGCGGGATACAATGAGCAGTTCTTC. This encodes CRPPWGLAGYNEQFF.

The chain carries TRBV4-3 and TRBJ2-3; maybe TRBD1 (5 bases). CDR1 and CDR2 (germline): LGHNA, YSLEER. The V gene lost 0 bases and the J gene lost 7 bases, with 20 bases spanning the gap. This CDR3 region has 17 residues. In DNA, the CDR3 is TGCGCCAGCAGCCAAGATCTTCCAGGGAAGTTCCCGAATACGCAGTATTTT. Translation gives CASSQDLPGKFPNTQYF.

The CDR3 bases are TGTGCCAGCATTGACAGGGAGGGCGTGGGGGAGCTGTTTTTT. Its translation is CASIDREGVGELFF. This chain uses TRBV11-1 with TRBJ2-2; D tentatively reads TRBD1 or TRBD2 (7 bases each). Germline CDR1 SGHAT, CDR2 FQDESV (reference sequence). The germline V and J ends were trimmed by 7 bases and 8 bases, with 17 bases remaining between them. The CDR3 has 14 residues. Using reference TRBV11-1 and TRBJ2-2 for the parts outside the CDR3, the full variable domain is EAEVAQSPRYKITEKSQAVAFWCDPISGHATLYWYRQILGQGPELLVQFQDESVVDDSQLPKDRFSAERLKGVDSTLKIQPAELGDSAMYLCASIDREGVGELFFGEGSRLTVL.

This clonotype was counted only a few times. At one end the junction does not follow the germline gene, possibly because of a read error. This chain connects TRBV7-2 to TRBJ2-3, with D perhaps TRBD2 (5 bases). Germline V CDR1 and CDR2: SGHTA, FQGNSA. This CDR3 comprises 14 residues. The CDR3 here is CASSLAWLTDTQYF. In DNA, the CDR3 is TGTGCCAGCAGCCTAGCTTGGCTGACAGATACGCAGTATTTT.

This clonotype was seen a handful of times. One end of the junction does not line up with germline, which may come from a read error. The CDR3 region is CASSSGATYSYNEQFF. The DNA for the CDR3 is TGTGCTAGCAGCTCTGGGGCCACGTACTCCTACAATGAGCAGTTCTTC. The chain joins TRBV7-7 to TRBJ2-1, with a weak D call TRBD1 (5 bases). In germline, CDR1 is SSHAT, CDR2 FNYEAQ (reference sequence). The CDR3 is 16 residues long.